The 13 T cell receptor beta chains in this list originate from one sample, sequenced in a study of blood T cell repertoires in COVID-19. Clones were read by immunoSEQ multiplex PCR, and TCRdb kept only the in-frame ones, dropping some. The table shows about 80,000 clones, with over 65% occurring only once. Sequenced input: peripheral blood. The receptor set was obtained from a man in his fifties with active or convalescent COVID-19.

The V call is TRBV29-1, the J call TRBJ2-7, with 9 bases matching TRBD1. CDR1 and CDR2 from the germline V gene are SQVTM and ANQGSEA. The CDR3 is 14 amino acids. After removal of 2 bases from V and 4 bases from J, the junction contained 6 bases not matched to a gene. The CDR3 nucleotides are TGCAGCGTTGAATCGGTGGGACAGGGATACGAGCAGTACTTC. Protein sequence: CSVESVGQGYEQYF.

The CDR3 sequence: CASSPDRGRLNTEAFF. The CDR3 DNA is TGTGCCAGCAGCCCGGACAGGGGGAGATTGAACACTGAAGCTTTCTTT. The genes are TRBV27 and TRBJ1-1; 10 positions agree with TRBD1. CDR3 length: 16 residues. V trimming: 6 bases; J trimming: 0 bases; junction bases outside the gene matches: 7. Germline CDR1 and CDR2: MNHEY and SMNVEV (reference sequence).

V usage is TRBV3-1 (or the pseudogene TRBV3-2) and J usage is TRBJ1-2; 9 positions match TRBD1. The CDR3 covers 16 residues. Germline trimming cut 0 bases from V and 1 base from J; bases unmatched to any gene: 3. Germline CDR1 and CDR2: LGHDT and YNNKEL (reference sequence). The CDR3 sequence: CASSQDRDRVNYGYTF. The CDR3 coding sequence is TGTGCCAGCAGCCAAGATCGGGACAGGGTTAACTATGGCTACACCTTC.

The J gene is TRBJ1-1, the V gene TRBV29-1; unclear D gene. V lost 1 base, J lost 6 bases, and 12 bases lay in between. The CDR3 is made up of 13 amino acids. The germline V gene has CDR1 SQVTM and CDR2 ANQGSEA. The CDR3 here is CSVEVTRRAEAFF. The CDR3 bases are TGCAGCGTTGAAGTTACTAGACGGGCTGAAGCTTTCTTT.

This clone was seen once. The chain recombines TRBV20-1 with TRBJ1-4, with 7 positions matching TRBD1. The germline CDR1 and CDR2 sequences are DFQATT and SNEGSKA (reference sequence). The length of the CDR3 is 17 residues. Trimming removed 3 bases from V and 0 bases from J; junction bases left unmatched: 10. CDR3 DNA: TGCAGTGCTAGTCAGTTCAGGGACAGAACAACTAATGAAAAACTGTTTTTT. It encodes CSASQFRDRTTNEKLFF.

The chain has TRBV10-3 and TRBJ2-7; tentative D call: TRBD1 (5 bases). Deletions cut 9 bases from V and 2 bases from J, with 11 bases between. Germline lookup yields CDR1 ENHRY and CDR2 SYGVKD. The CDR3 totals 12 residues. CDR3 protein: CAIADSPYEQYF. CDR3 in DNA: TGTGCCATTGCCGACAGTCCCTACGAGCAGTACTTC.

For this clone: The junction departs from the called germline gene at one end, perhaps through a read error. J is TRBJ1-2 and V is TRBV19, with TRBD1 matching over 8 bases. CDR1 and CDR2 from the germline V gene are LNHDA and SQIVND (reference sequence). This CDR3 has 12 amino acids. Written as DNA, the CDR3 is TGTGCCAGTAGCGACAGGGGCTATAGCTACACCTTC. Translating gives CASSDRGYSYTF.

The chain carries TRBV4-3 and TRBJ1-4; tentative D call: TRBD1 (6 bases). This CDR3 spans 15 amino acids. V was pared by 1 base and J by 5 bases, with 11 bases between. Germline CDR1 is LGHNA and CDR2 is YSLEER. The CDR3: CASSQADSRNEKLFF. The DNA of the CDR3 is TGCGCCAGCAGCCAAGCGGACAGCCGGAATGAAAAACTGTTTTTT.

The table lists this clone with a few counts. The chain carries TRBV6-5 and TRBJ2-2, with 8 bases lining up with TRBD1. Germline V gene lookup returns CDR1 MNHEY and CDR2 SVGAGI. CDR3 length: 15 amino acids. The V gene end was trimmed by 8 bases and the J gene end by 0 bases; junction bases not matched to a gene: 5. CDR3 sequence reads: CASFLGQANTGELFF. The DNA for the CDR3 is TGTGCCAGCTTTTTGGGACAGGCGAACACCGGGGAGCTGTTTTTT.

The gene calls are TRBV25-1 and TRBJ1-6; perhaps TRBD1 as D (5 bases). Trimming stripped 1 base from V and 10 bases from J, with 14 bases between. Germline CDR1 MGHDK, CDR2 SYGVNS. The CDR3 has 15 amino acids. CDR3 sequence (DNA): TGTGCCAGCAGTGAATCAGGGATGGTAAGGTCACCCCTCCACTTT. Its translation is CASSESGMVRSPLHF.

The chain carries TRBV18 and TRBJ2-7; 8 positions match TRBD2. The junction had 9 bases not matched to a gene; V was cut back by 1 base and J by 1 base. Germline V gene data show CDR1 as KGHSH and CDR2 as LQKENI. The CDR3 has 17 amino acids. CDR3: CASSPQIGGGGSYEQYF. DNA of the CDR3: TGTGCCAGCTCACCACAAATAGGCGGCGGGGGGTCCTACGAGCAGTACTTC.

This chain links TRBV29-1 with TRBJ1-1; D remains ambiguous. The length of the CDR3 is 11 residues. The V end lost 4 bases, the J end lost 8 bases, and 11 bases lay between the germline ends. The germline gives CDR1 SQVTM, CDR2 ANQGSEA. The CDR3 spells CSVAAGLEAFF. The CDR3 nucleotides are TGCAGCGTTGCGGCGGGGTTAGAAGCTTTCTTT.

The rearrangement joins TRBV12-3 or TRBV12-4 to TRBJ1-1, with D possibly TRBD1 on 6 matching bases. The CDR3 sequence is 13 residues long. V dropped 5 bases and J dropped 4 bases, with 11 bases sitting between them. The CDR3 DNA reads as TGTGCCAGCAGTAGGGGGGAGGGCACTGAAGCTTTCTTT. It codes for CASSRGEGTEAFF.